This is a list of T cell receptor beta chains from one sample in a study of PD-1 blockade in classical Hodgkin lymphoma. Libraries were prepared by immunoSEQ multiplex PCR; TCRdb keeps only in-frame clonotypes and omits some of them. The repertoire holds about 26,000 clones, with around 69% as singletons. The sequencing used peripheral blood mononuclear cells (PBMCs), collected before the second cycle of nivolumab. These receptor sequences come from a human donor with classical Hodgkin lymphoma. Both conserved end residues are part of each CDR3. The D gene is left open where the match is weak. Expanded clones get a size class; other rows say once, few or many, or leave the size out.

D gene | J gene | V gene | clone size | CDR3 DNA | CDR3 protein
TRBD2 | TRBJ2-5 | TRBV28 | few | TGTGCCAGCAGTTTATGGGGGGGGAAAGAGACCCAGTACTTC | CASSLWGGKETQYF
- | TRBJ2-7 | TRBV28 | few | TGTGCCAGCAGGGCGGACCCGGGGTACTACGAGCAGTACTTC | CASRADPGYYEQYF
TRBD1 | TRBJ1-6 | TRBV6-5 | - | TGTGCCAGCAGTTACGGACAGGGGAGTAATTCACCCCTCCACTTT | CASSYGQGSNSPLHF
- | TRBJ2-2 | TRBV10-2 | - | TGCGCCAGCGGGACCCTAGGCGGGGAGCTGTTTTTT | CASGTLGGELFF
- | TRBJ2-6 | TRBV19 | - | TGTGCCAGTAGTATAGGTGGCACCACGGGGGCCAACGTCCTGACTTTC | CASSIGGTTGANVLTF
- | TRBJ2-3 | TRBV29-1 | - | TGCAGCGTTCGTGGTACCATTGCCGGTACGCAGTATTTT | CSVRGTIAGTQYF
- | TRBJ2-3 | TRBV5-1 | - | TGCGCCAGCAGCTGGGACTCCACAGATACGCAGTATTTT | CASSWDSTDTQYF
- | TRBJ2-5 | TRBV9 | - | TGTGCCAGCAGCGTAGGGGAGAGCAGGATGGGGGAGACCCAGTACTTC | CASSVGESRMGETQYF
- | TRBJ1-1 | TRBV19 | - | TGTGCCAGTAAGGCACGGAGCGACTTGGTGAACACTGAAGCTTTCTTT | CASKARSDLVNTEAFF
TRBD2 | TRBJ2-5 | TRBV6-5 | - | TGTGCCAGCAGCCGACTAGCGGGGAAAGAGACCCAGTACTTC | CASSRLAGKETQYF
- | TRBJ1-1 | TRBV4-2 | few | TGTGCCAGCAGCCACGTACGCCAGGGGTTTGAGTTTCTGAACACTGAAGCTTTCTTT | CASSHVRQGFEFLNTEAFF
- | TRBJ1-5 | TRBV6-1 | few | TGTGCCAGCAGTGAAGACCGGGCTCAGCCCCAGCATTTT | CASSEDRAQPQHF
TRBD1 | TRBJ1-2 | TRBV28 | - | TGTGCCAGCAGGGAAACAGGGGAGTATGGCTACACCTTC | CASRETGEYGYTF
- | TRBJ2-7 | TRBV7-2 | - | TGTGCCAGCAGCTTAGGCAGGGGAGGGGGTTACGAGCAGTACTTC | CASSLGRGGGYEQYF
- | TRBJ1-4 | TRBV4-2 | - | TGTGCCAGCAGTCTTCCTTCGGACGGGAATGAAAAACTGTTTTTT | CASSLPSDGNEKLFF
- | TRBJ2-3 | TRBV4-3 | few | TGCGCCAGCAGCCAAGATTTCGCCCCCCTCACAGATACGCAGTATTTT | CASSQDFAPLTDTQYF
- | TRBJ2-3 | TRBV18 | few | TGTGCCAGCTCACCGGGCGGGATAACAGATACGCAGTATTTT | CASSPGGITDTQYF
- | TRBJ1-2 | TRBV14 | - | TGTGCCAGCAGCCAAGGAGGACGGGGCTACACCTTC | CASSQGGRGYTF
TRBD1 | TRBJ2-2 | TRBV19 | - | TGTGCCACCTCCGGACAGGACAGGGGTACCGGGGAGCTGTTTTTT | CATSGQDRGTGELFF
- | TRBJ2-5 | TRBV20-1 | - | TGCAGTTCCGGAAGCCTGACCCAGTACTTC | CSSGSLTQYF
- | TRBJ2-7 | TRBV9 | - | TGTGCCAGCAGCGGAACAGGAGGATACGAGCAGTACTTC | CASSGTGGYEQYF
- | TRBJ1-1 | TRBV7-3 | once | TGTGCCAGCAGCACCTACAAGAACACTGAAGCTTTCTTT | CASSTYKNTEAFF
TRBD2 | TRBJ2-7 | TRBV7-2 | - | TGTGCCAGCAGCCTGACAAGTACTAGCGGATACGAGCAGTACTTC | CASSLTSTSGYEQYF
- | TRBJ1-2 | TRBV19 | - | TGTGCCAGTCTTCGGACAGCTAACTATGGCTACACCTTC | CASLRTANYGYTF
- | TRBJ2-3 | TRBV27 | - | TGTGCCAGCAGTTTATCATACAGGGAGGCAGATACGCAGTATTTT | CASSLSYREADTQYF
- | TRBJ1-1 | TRBV7-9 | - | TGTGCCAGCAGCGAATTAGGGGGGGTCGAAGCTTTCTTT | CASSELGGVEAFF
- | TRBJ2-5 | TRBV5-8 | many | TGTGCCAGCAGCCTCCCGGGCTACCAAGAGACCCAGTACTTC | CASSLPGYQETQYF
TRBD1 | TRBJ2-7 | TRBV7-3 | - | TGTGCCAGCAGCTTAGGACGGACAGGGGTTGGGGGTCAGTACTTC | CASSLGRTGVGGQYF
- | TRBJ2-4 | TRBV5-8 | - | TGTGCCAGCAGCACCTCTGGTAGGGGGGCCAAAAACATTCAGTACTTC | CASSTSGRGAKNIQYF